This TCR beta chain was recovered during a study of blood T cell repertoires in COVID-19. Study information: The study drew acute and convalescent COVID-19 samples from the United States, Italy and Spain. PBMCs, B-cell-depleted T cells, or T cells were the source of the cDNA or gDNA that made up the material.

Authors' data handling: It was from reference gene primer amplification that nucleated cell counts were estimated. TCRdb keeps only in-frame clones here, not all; method: immunoSEQ multiplex PCR. That table gives V, J and clone size, and the DNA gave D and trimming. The sample includes approximately 81,000 clones, roughly 91% of them seen just once. The CDR3 loop spans 15 amino acids. With V trimmed by 3 bases and J by 3 bases, 8 bases remained unmatched. Per the germline V gene, CDR1 is SGHRS and CDR2 is YFSETQ. The chain employs TRBV5-1 and TRBJ1-1; 7 bases line up with TRBD1. Specimen: peripheral blood. The TCR originated in a woman in her forties or fifties in a cohort sampled during active COVID-19. CDR3 nucleotides: TGCGCCAGCAGCTGGGGGACCGGGACAGACACTGAAGCTTTCTTT. Protein product: CASSWGTGTDTEAFF. The full variable domain, rest sourced from reference TRBV5-1 and TRBJ1-1, is KAGVTQTPRYLIKTRGQQVTLSCSPISGHRSVSWYQQTPGQGLQFLFEYFSETQRNKGNFPGRFSGRQFSNSRSEMNVSTLELGDSALYLCASSWGTGTDTEAFFGQGTRLTVV.